This T cell receptor (beta chain) was found in a study of STAT5B mutations in CD4+ large granular lymphocyte leukemia. Whole-study context: Anti-CD4 microbead selection came after CD8+ cell depletion in cryopreserved samples. General study points: Data were not HLA-matched across samples. Top patient clones used TRBV06 genes more often: 8/27 versus 2/35 in controls.

CDR1 is LNHDA and CDR2 is SQIVND in the germline V gene (reference sequence). This CDR3 contains 15 residues. Trimming removed 0 bases from V and 3 bases from J, with 12 bases in between. Some clones are missing from TCRdb's copy, which holds only in-frame ones; the method was immunoSEQ multiplex PCR. This sample has almost 8,500 clones, with approximately 89% found just once. On this clone: Its antigen is not known.

The receptor comes from a woman aged 65 to 85 with CD4+ T-cell large granular lymphocyte leukemia. The J gene is TRBJ2-7, the V gene TRBV19, with a weak D call TRBD1 (5 bases). The sample taken for sequencing was PBMCs. DNA of the CDR3: TGTGCCAGTAGTATAGATTGGCAGGGTTTCTACGAGCAGTACTTC. This sequence encodes CASSIDWQGFYEQYF.